Listed below are T cell receptor beta chains from one sample, sequenced in a study of T cells in Graves' hyperthyroidism and ophthalmopathy. TCRdb used MiXCR to reprocess the multiplex PCR reads, holding one entry per CDR3 protein. The sample holds 500,000 to 650,000 distinct CDR3 sequences; approximately 49% are singletons and the top ten take about 40%. Sequencing used peripheral blood or thyroid tissue (not recorded which). Source of these receptors: an adult woman with Graves' disease, either hyperthyroidism or ophthalmopathy (not recorded which). CDR3s include the opening cysteine and the closing phenylalanine or tryptophan. D genes are given only for firm matches. The listing skips clone size in some rows; elsewhere it reads once, few, many or a size class.

clone size	J gene	D gene	V gene	CDR3 DNA	CDR3 protein
-	TRBJ2-2	TRBD1	TRBV12-3/TRBV12-4	TGTGCCAGCAGTGCGGGACAGGGCGCCGGGGAGCTGTTTTTT	CASSAGQGAGELFF
-	TRBJ2-5	TRBD1	TRBV20-1	TGCAGTGCTAGCCCCGGACAGGGAATGGAGACCCAGTACTTC	CSASPGQGMETQYF
-	TRBJ1-6	-	TRBV4-1	TGCGCCAGCAGCCAAGGTAGGGGGAATTGGAATTCACCCCTCCACTTT	CASSQGRGNWNSPLHF
-	TRBJ1-2	TRBD1	TRBV7-1	TGTGCCAGCAAAGCTCAGGGGGCGCTTGGCTACACCTTC	CASKAQGALGYTF
-	TRBJ2-7	-	TRBV20-1	TGCAGTGTTAGCGAGCAGTACTTC	CSVSEQYF
few	TRBJ2-7	TRBD2	TRBV4-1	TGCGCCAGCAGCCATACTAGCGGGGCGTCCTACGAGCAGTACTTC	CASSHTSGASYEQYF
-	TRBJ2-7	-	TRBV11-2	TGTGCCAGCAGCTTATTCCAGGGCAGGCCCTACGAGCAGTACTTC	CASSLFQGRPYEQYF
-	TRBJ2-7	TRBD1	TRBV20-1	TGCAGTGCATCGGGACAGGGGTACTACGAGCAGTACTTC	CSASGQGYYEQYF
-	TRBJ2-3	-	TRBV4-2	TGTGCCAGCAGCCAAAGGGCCAAAGATACGCAGTATTTT	CASSQRAKDTQYF
-	TRBJ2-5	TRBD2	TRBV9	TGTGCCAGCAGCGTAGGACTAGCGCAAGAGACCCAGTACTTC	CASSVGLAQETQYF
once	TRBJ2-1	TRBD2	TRBV29-1	TGCAGCGTTGAAGAGGGCGGGAGGGATTACAATGAGCAGTTCTTC	CSVEEGGRDYNEQFF
-	TRBJ1-2	-	TRBV9	TGTGCCAGCAGCGTAGCTGAGGGATCTTCCTATGGCTACACCTTC	CASSVAEGSSYGYTF
many	TRBJ2-7	-	TRBV7-9	TGTGCCAGCAGCTTAGTACGGGACTCCTACGAGCAGTACTTC	CASSLVRDSYEQYF
-	TRBJ1-2	-	TRBV10-2	TGCGCCAGCAGTGAAGAGTCCACCTTC	CASSEESTF
-	TRBJ1-5	TRBD1	TRBV19	TGTGCCAGTAGTAGGCAGGGGGCCTATAGCAATCAGCCCCAGCATTTT	CASSRQGAYSNQPQHF
many	TRBJ1-1	TRBD1	TRBV29-1	TGCAGCGTTGTGGAGGACAGGGGGTCCTACACTGAAGCTTTCTTT	CSVVEDRGSYTEAFF
many	TRBJ2-7	-	TRBV7-9	TGTGCCAGCAGCTCATCAGGGGAAAACGAGCAGTACTTC	CASSSSGENEQYF
-	TRBJ2-5	-	TRBV20-1	TGCAGTGCTAGTGACTACCTCGTTGAGACCCAGTACTTC	CSASDYLVETQYF
once	TRBJ2-5	-	TRBV20-1	TGCAGTGCTAGGTTGGCGGCAAACCAAGAGACCCAGTACTTC	CSARLAANQETQYF
-	TRBJ2-5	TRBD1	TRBV7-8	TGTGCCAGCAGCTTAGTAGGTACAGGGGGCACTGAGACCCAGTACTTC	CASSLVGTGGTETQYF
-	TRBJ1-1	-	TRBV5-6	TGTGCCAGCAGCTTTGTGGAGTCACGGGCGAGCGCTGAAGCTTTCTTT	CASSFVESRASAEAFF
few	TRBJ2-5	TRBD1	TRBV20-1	TGCAGTGCGACGAAGGGGGCCGGGCAGCCCCAGTACTTC	CSATKGAGQPQYF
many	TRBJ1-1	-	TRBV3-1	TGTGCCAGCAGCCATAGGGCCAGGAACACTGAAGCTTTCTTT	CASSHRARNTEAFF
-	TRBJ1-5	TRBD1	TRBV5-1	TGCGCCAGCAGCTTTGGGCCAGGGGGCGATCAGCCCCAGCATTTT	CASSFGPGGDQPQHF
-	TRBJ2-7	TRBD2	TRBV7-3	TGTGCCAGCAGCAATCAGGGGCTAGCGGGAGACTACGAGCAGTACTTC	CASSNQGLAGDYEQYF
-	TRBJ1-2	-	TRBV9	TGTGCCAACCGCCCGGGGAACTATGGCTACACCTTC	CANRPGNYGYTF
-	TRBJ2-7	TRBD2	TRBV29-1	TGCAGCGTTGTGGTGAGCGGGAAAGGGTACGAGCAGTACTTC	CSVVVSGKGYEQYF
-	TRBJ1-5	-	TRBV24-1	TGTGCCACCAGTGATGGCGGGGCTGGGAGTCGCAATCAGCCCCAGCATTTT	CATSDGGAGSRNQPQHF
many	TRBJ1-5	-	TRBV20-1	TGCAGTGCTAGAGCCGGGAGGGGATGGCAGCCCCAGCATTTT	CSARAGRGWQPQHF
-	TRBJ2-5	TRBD1	TRBV7-7	TGTGCCAGCAGCACAGGGGTACGGGAGACCCAGTACTTC	CASSTGVRETQYF
few	TRBJ1-6	-	TRBV27	TGTGCCAGCACCTTAGTCGCAGGGGCAGGATATAATTCACCCCTCCACTTT	CASTLVAGAGYNSPLHF
many	TRBJ2-6	-	TRBV2	TGTGCCAGTCAAACGGGTCCTGGGGCCAACGTCCTGACTTTC	CASQTGPGANVLTF
-	TRBJ1-5	-	TRBV2	TGTGCCAGCAAGGCGGGCGCGGTGACTCTTCAGCCCCAGCATTTT	CASKAGAVTLQPQHF
many	TRBJ2-5	TRBD2	TRBV5-1	TGCGCCAGCAGCTTGACTAGCGGGAGGGCCCTATACAATTTC	CASSLTSGRALYNF
-	TRBJ1-2	-	TRBV14	TGTGCCAGCAGCCAAGCCGGCGAAGAATACTATGGCTACACCTTC	CASSQAGEEYYGYTF
many	TRBJ1-1	-	TRBV10-3	TGTGCCATCAGTGGGGGGACGGGGCCCCGCTCTTATGGGAACACTGAAGCTTTCTTT	CAISGGTGPRSYGNTEAFF
many	TRBJ1-6	-	TRBV4-2	TGTGCCAGCAGCCAAGACCCCGATTCACCCCTCCACTTT	CASSQDPDSPLHF
-	TRBJ1-1	-	TRBV2	TGTGCCACCTCGAAGGGGACTGAAGCTTTCTTT	CATSKGTEAFF
-	TRBJ2-5	-	TRBV7-8	TGTGCCACTGATGGGACTTGGGAGACCCAGTACTTC	CATDGTWETQYF
many	TRBJ2-5	-	TRBV20-1	TGCAGTGTCATTAAAGAGACCCAGTACTTC	CSVIKETQYF
-	TRBJ2-7	TRBD1	TRBV27	TGTGCCAGCAGGATCTATGGACAGGGGCAATACTACGAGCAGTACTTC	CASRIYGQGQYYEQYF
-	TRBJ1-2	-	TRBV7-3	TGTGCCAGCAGACCATCCCGGAAATGGAATGGCTACACCTTC	CASRPSRKWNGYTF
-	TRBJ2-7	TRBD1	TRBV7-9	TGTGCCAGCAGCCCGGGACAGGGAACCTACGAGCAGTACTTC	CASSPGQGTYEQYF
many	TRBJ2-5	-	TRBV7-2	TGTGCCAGCAGCTCGCAGGGGGGACAAGAGACCCAGTACTTC	CASSSQGGQETQYF
many	TRBJ2-7	TRBD2	TRBV20-1	TGCAGTGCTAGAAAGGCCCCTAGCGGGATCGTCTACGAGCAGTACTTC	CSARKAPSGIVYEQYF
-	TRBJ1-2	TRBD1	TRBV15	TGTGCCACCAGCAGTCCACAGGGGTCCTATGGCTACACCTTC	CATSSPQGSYGYTF
-	TRBJ2-5	TRBD1	TRBV20-1	TGCAGTGCTAGTCCAGGGGGATACCAAGAGACCCAGTACTTC	CSASPGGYQETQYF
-	TRBJ2-7	-	TRBV10-3	TGTGCCATCAGTGAGTCCCCAGACAAAATCTACGAGCAGTACTTC	CAISESPDKIYEQYF
-	TRBJ1-2	-	TRBV29-1	TGCAGCGTTGTCCGGGACACCGGAGCTCCTGGCTACACCTTC	CSVVRDTGAPGYTF